This T cell receptor (beta chain) was identified in a study of blood T cells in healthy people across ages. Overall study findings and caveats: Aged donors had fewer naive CD4+ cells and lower diversity than long-lived donors.

In the case of this clonotype: Its target is unknown.

Donation came from healthy Caucasian individuals in Russia who were aged roughly 6 to 95. Isolation yielded PBMCs, at least 6.5 million per sample, in every case. Looked up from germline, CDR1 is MNHEY and CDR2 is SVGEGT. V trimming: 6 bases; J trimming: 3 bases; junction bases outside the gene matches: 5. There are 14 residues in the CDR3. The authors ran a second PCR of roughly 6 to 12 cycles using a sample-barcoded 5' primer and a J-beta primer mix. TCRdb ran MiXCR on the 5' RACE reads and lists one entry per CDR3 protein. The sample has about 970,000 distinct CDR3 sequences, 45% to 60% seen once. This chain uses TRBV6-2 or TRBV6-3 with TRBJ2-1, with TRBD1 matching over 7 bases. This receptor was taken from an older woman in good health. Material for sequencing was blood. CDR3 region: CASSPGTDYNEQFF. The CDR3 DNA sequence: TGTGCCAGCAGCCCCGGGACAGACTACAATGAGCAGTTCTTC.